The 9 T cell receptor beta chains below all came from one sample that was sequenced in a study of cytomegalovirus exposure and HLA in healthy donors. Both 60 Vbeta primers and 13 Jbeta primers went into the PCR. The repertoire was sequenced with immunoSEQ multiplex PCR; TCRdb's copy has only in-frame clones and lacks some. The sample lists approximately 290,000 clones, over 70% occurring once. What was sequenced was PBMCs. Every receptor here comes from a girl under 10 years old in good health and CMV-seronegative.

The V gene is TRBV29-1, the J gene TRBJ2-7; D may be TRBD2 (5 bases). The CDR3 has 12 residues. The V and J ends lost 1 base and 2 bases respectively, with 6 bases between them. The germline V gene encodes CDR1 SQVTM and CDR2 ANQGSEA. The CDR3, as DNA: TGCAGCGTTGAAGGGGAGACCTACGAGCAGTACTTC. Encoded protein: CSVEGETYEQYF.

V usage is TRBV28 and J usage is TRBJ2-1; TRBD2 aligns across 9 bases. V shed 0 bases and J 4 bases; nucleotides not matched to a gene: 7. The CDR3 is 17 amino acids. CDR1 MDHEN and CDR2 SYDVKM come from the germline V gene. Here the CDR3 DNA reads TGTGCCAGCAGTTTATGGCTAGCGGGAACACTATACAATGAGCAGTTCTTC. Its translation: CASSLWLAGTLYNEQFF.

The chain recombines TRBV28 with TRBJ1-1; possibly TRBD1 for D (6 bases). Trimming stripped 6 bases from V and 2 bases from J, with 13 bases between. CDR3 length: 14 residues. CDR1 is MDHEN and CDR2 is SYDVKM in the germline V gene. CDR3 in amino acids: CASRSPGGNTEAFF. CDR3 DNA: TGTGCCAGCAGGTCGCCGGGGGGCAACACTGAAGCTTTCTTT. The variable domain in full, completed from reference TRBV28 and TRBJ1-1, reads DVKVTQSSRYLVKRTGEKVFLECVQDMDHENMFWYRQDPGLGLRLIYFSYDVKMKEKGDIPEGYSVSREKKERFSLILESASTNQTSMYLCASRSPGGNTEAFFGQGTRLTVV.

The rearrangement uses TRBV18 and TRBJ2-7, with 7 bases identical to TRBD1. The CDR3 totals 16 residues. CDR1 and CDR2 (germline): KGHSH, LQKENI. Unmatched junction bases numbered 9, after V lost 3 bases and J lost 1 base. CDR3 in amino acids: CASSPLTPGQSYEQYF. The CDR3 region has the DNA TGTGCCAGCTCACCGCTAACACCGGGACAGTCCTACGAGCAGTACTTC.

The rearrangement links TRBV27 to TRBJ2-6; possible D gene TRBD1, 5 bases. The CDR3 has 18 residues. Trimming took off 5 bases at V and 0 bases at J, with 17 bases between the two ends. Germline values: CDR1 MNHEY, CDR2 SMNVEV (reference sequence). CDR3 nucleotide sequence: TGTGCCAGCAGTAAGGCGACAGAACTATCCTCTGGGGCCAACGTCCTGACTTTC. Encoded protein: CASSKATELSSGANVLTF.

The chain joins TRBV28 to TRBJ2-3, with 8 bases that match TRBD2. Trimming removed 7 bases from V and 4 bases from J; junction bases left unmatched: 16. Germline CDR1 reads MDHEN; CDR2 reads SYDVKM. CDR3 length: 17 residues. CDR3 coding DNA: TGTGCCAGCAAACGCGAGAATAGCGGGGCGTGGGCAGATACGCAGTATTTT. Its translation: CASKRENSGAWADTQYF.

V is TRBV7-8 and J is TRBJ2-1; tentatively, D is TRBD2 (5 bases). The V end lost 5 bases, the J end lost 2 bases, and 13 bases lay between the germline ends. The V gene's germline CDR1 is SGHVS and CDR2 FQNEAQ. This CDR3 is built from 15 residues. CDR3: CASSRWETPYNEQFF. The CDR3 region has the DNA TGTGCCAGCAGCCGTTGGGAGACCCCCTACAATGAGCAGTTCTTC.

The chain couples TRBV27 to TRBJ1-3; D not resolved. Germline CDR1 is MNHEY and CDR2 is SMNVEV (reference sequence). The CDR3 has 16 residues. Trimming shortened V by 6 bases and J by 0 bases, and 15 bases separated the two germline ends. The CDR3 nucleotides are TGTGCCAGCAGCTTTACAGCCGACCACTCTGGAAACACCATATATTTT. This codes for CASSFTADHSGNTIYF.

The J gene is TRBJ1-1, the V gene TRBV7-3; 7 bases map to TRBD1. This CDR3 contains 14 residues. V shed 4 bases, J shed 2 bases, and the junction held 4 bases outside the gene matches. Germline CDR1 is SGHTA and CDR2 is FQGTGA. CDR3 in DNA: TGTGCCAGCAGCTCCGGGACAGATAACACTGAAGCTTTCTTT. This codes for CASSSGTDNTEAFF.